This paragraph covers one T cell receptor beta chain sequence. Clones were read by immunoSEQ multiplex PCR, and TCRdb kept only the in-frame ones, dropping some. Of roughly 400,000 clones in the sample, 80% to 90% are singletons; the top ten hold around 1.1%. V was shortened by 3 bases and J by 8 bases, with 22 bases between the two germline ends. The CDR3 has 16 residues. Germline lookup yields CDR1 KGHSH and CDR2 LQKENI. These data belong to a study of blood T cell repertoires in COVID-19. Study as a whole: The origin of the acute and convalescent COVID-19 samples was the United States, Italy and Spain. T cells, B-cell-depleted T cells, or PBMCs supplied cDNA or gDNA.

Participant age was about 18 to 95 years, and participants resided in approximately 25 US areas. Two negative PCRs, clearance, or symptom resolution had been documented for recovered Cohort 3 donors. The sequence was obtained from a man under 40 who had recovered from COVID-19. The V call is TRBV18, the J call TRBJ1-2; D possibly corresponds to TRBD1 (6 bases). Sequencing input: PBMCs or T cells enriched from blood (not recorded which). The CDR3 sequence: CASSPRSQFRGNGYTF. CDR3 DNA sequence: TGTGCCAGCTCACCCCGGTCGCAGTTCAGGGGAAACGGCTACACCTTC.